This T cell receptor (beta chain) was observed in a study of T cells in Graves' hyperthyroidism and ophthalmopathy (dated by TCRdb to about 2019). Study-wide context: Peripheral blood was collected at initial diagnosis, before any treatment. A discovery cohort of fewer than 110 patients, 43 with Graves' ophthalmopathy and 57 with stable Graves' hyperthyroidism, was used to find distinguishing TCR V-J signatures. For training and testing, the roughly 97 patients in the discovery cohort were randomly divided in a 7:3 ratio. Following sampling, methimazole starting at 30 mg daily was given to hyperthyroidism patients, and high-dose intravenous methylprednisolone was given to ophthalmopathy patients. Thyroid tissue and blood T-cell repertoires from six Graves' hyperthyroidism patients were also compared in the study. The paper describes TCR Vbeta CDR3 sequencing of around 140 peripheral blood samples, made up of some 42 ophthalmopathy patients, around 78 hyperthyroidism patients and roughly 17 progressor patients. An independent validation cohort of about 19 hyperthyroidism patients and over 15 patients who later progressed to ophthalmopathy tested prospective prediction of ophthalmopathy. General conclusions and limits of the study: No statistical method was used to set the sample size in advance, and investigators knew the group allocation. Most expanded thyroid clonotypes (frequency above 0.001) were also detected in blood, suggesting blood repertoires may reflect thyroid immune responses. Ophthalmopathy was separated from stable hyperthyroidism by a 13 V-J signature model, with 87.88% sensitivity and about 81% specificity obtained in cross-validation and 80%/75% obtained in testing. In validation, progression to ophthalmopathy was predicted by the model with 70.59% sensitivity and roughly 72% specificity, a median of approximately 6.5 months before onset.

The TCR beta CDR3 regions were amplified from RNA transcripts. A first-round RT-PCR of the TCR CDR3 used the HTBI primer set with the Qiagen OneStep RT-PCR kit. The libraries were constructed in a second round of multiplex PCR and then size-selected and purified. The libraries were sequenced on an Illumina HiSeq2000 using paired-end 100 bp reads. Per the source publication's procedure: SOAPnuke was used to process the raw data, with reads discarded if the reads contained adapters or uncalled bases, had a mean Phred below 15, or lacked an exact constant-primer or identifier match. High-quality paired reads were merged using COPE v1.2.5, and each unique nucleotide sequence was defined as a clonotype. MiTCR v1.1 was used to align clonotypes to the IMGT TRBV, TRBD and TRBJ reference segments. Analysis was restricted to V-J combinations with a frequency above 0.0001, which covered roughly 99% of repertoires. The TCS score was defined as F50 (clonal expansion) divided by E x V (chaos), with BLOSUM62-based TCRdist calculated between CDR3 peptides within each V-J. Welch's t-statistics and random forest reduced fewer than 600 V-J features to 10 to 15, which were used in a naive Bayes classifier (R e1071). TCRdb itself trimmed the public reads at Q25 with fastp, ran MiXCR and retained productive beta chains. Identical CDR3 protein sequences are pooled into one entry, listed with their most common genes and DNA. The V and J calls, along with clone size, are taken from TCRdb and not from the paper's own processing. The sample table records roughly 300,000 distinct CDR3 sequences; less than 30% of these occur just once. The top ten constitute over 25% of the sample.

The hyperthyroidism patients were between 18 and 65 years old and newly diagnosed, with a disease duration of less than 2 months. The study excluded patients with uncontrolled infections, other autoimmune diseases, pregnancy or lactation. Diagnoses were based on clinical symptoms, serum thyroxine and TRAb, thyroid ultrasound and orbital computed tomography. For progressor patients, blood was drawn at the first diagnosis of hyperthyroidism, before any ophthalmopathy symptoms had appeared. PBMCs were isolated from more than 9 ml of fresh peripheral blood by Ficoll-Paque density gradient centrifugation. Patients classed as progressors first received a Graves' hyperthyroidism diagnosis and then went on to develop ophthalmopathy during follow-up. Total RNA was extracted with Trizol reagent, and quality was checked on an Agilent 2100 Bioanalyzer. This clonotype has ten or more counts. Its antigen remains undetermined. There are no base qualities to consult, and no much larger clone falls within one base.

CDR1 and CDR2 (LNHDA, SQIVND) derive from the germline V gene (reference sequence). The CDR3 measures 15 amino acids from cysteine to phenylalanine. Kept here is only the CDR3 DNA, which spans 45 bases and is read in frame from base 1. V sheds 5 bases and J sheds 1 base, leaving 15 bases between their ends. The chain is assembled from TRBV19 and TRBJ2-7, with TRBD2 tentatively as D gene (5 bases match). This receptor was obtained from a man aged 40-55 years with Graves' hyperthyroidism that later progressed to Graves' ophthalmopathy. The sample consisted of blood. The sequenced DNA is TGTGCCAGTAGTCCCGAGAGCGGAACTTCCTACGAGCAGTACTTC. Translated, it gives CASSPESGTSYEQYF.